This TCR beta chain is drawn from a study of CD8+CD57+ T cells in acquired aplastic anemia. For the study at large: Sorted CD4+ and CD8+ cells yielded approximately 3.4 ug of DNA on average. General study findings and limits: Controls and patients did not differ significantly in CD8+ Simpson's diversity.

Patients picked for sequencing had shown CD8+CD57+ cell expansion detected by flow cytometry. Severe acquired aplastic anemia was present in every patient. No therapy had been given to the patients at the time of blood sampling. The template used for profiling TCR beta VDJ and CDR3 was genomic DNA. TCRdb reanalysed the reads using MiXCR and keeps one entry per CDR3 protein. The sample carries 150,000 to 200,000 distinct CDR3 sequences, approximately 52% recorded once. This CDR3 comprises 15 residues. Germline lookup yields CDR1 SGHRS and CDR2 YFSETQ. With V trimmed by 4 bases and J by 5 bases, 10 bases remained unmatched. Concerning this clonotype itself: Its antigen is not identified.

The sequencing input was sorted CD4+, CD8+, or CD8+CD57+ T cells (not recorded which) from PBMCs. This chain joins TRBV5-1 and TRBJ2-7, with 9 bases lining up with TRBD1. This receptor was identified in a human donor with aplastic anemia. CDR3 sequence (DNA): TGCGCCAGCAGCCCCTACAGGGGGCGCGGTCACGAGCAGTACTTC. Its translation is CASSPYRGRGHEQYF.